Presented here are 5 T cell receptor beta chains from one specimen sequenced in a study of T cell responses to AZD1222 COVID-19 vaccine. Sequencing used immunoSEQ multiplex PCR; TCRdb keeps in-frame clones, though not all of them. Of 90,000 to 120,000 clones listed, around 87% were seen once; the top ten hold 3.5% to 4.5%. Sequencing was performed on peripheral blood, taken on day 0 of AZD1222 vaccination. These receptors all come from an adult in good health.

The chain has TRBV5-4 and TRBJ2-5; 11 nucleotides agree with TRBD2. Germline assignment: CDR1 SGHNT and CDR2 YYREEE (reference sequence). Losses at the gene ends were 4 bases for V and 0 bases for J; bases not matched to a gene: 5. The CDR3 is made up of 16 amino acids. CDR3 residues: CASSPWTSGYQETQYF. In DNA, the CDR3 is TGTGCCAGCAGCCCATGGACTAGCGGGTACCAAGAGACCCAGTACTTC.

The rearrangement uses TRBV19 and TRBJ2-3; D gene unclear. Germline lookup yields CDR1 LNHDA and CDR2 SQIVND (reference sequence). The ends were cut back, 3 bases at V and 3 bases at J, with 10 bases in the middle. This CDR3 comprises 14 residues. CDR3: CASSMKLVTDTQYF. The CDR3 nucleotides read TGTGCCAGTAGTATGAAGTTGGTGACAGATACGCAGTATTTT.

CDR3: CASSVEGRSTGELFF. The DNA for the CDR3 is TGTGCCAGCAGCGTAGAGGGACGGAGCACCGGGGAGCTGTTTTTT. The V call is TRBV9, the J call TRBJ2-2; D may be TRBD1 or TRBD2 (5 bases each). Germline CDR1 is SGDLS and CDR2 is YYNGEE. V lost 0 bases and J 4 bases, leaving 10 bases between the germline ends. The CDR3 covers 15 residues.

The rearrangement uses TRBV4-2 and TRBJ2-7; D is possibly TRBD1 (7 bases). The V end was cut by 4 bases, the J end by 0 bases, with 22 bases between. CDR1 is LGHNA and CDR2 is YNFKEQ in the germline V gene. The CDR3 sequence is 18 residues long. The CDR3 region has the DNA TGTGCCAGCAGCCTAACTTTCGAGACAGGGAGGAACTCCTACGAGCAGTACTTC. This translates into CASSLTFETGRNSYEQYF.

The gene calls are TRBV21-1 and TRBJ1-4; the table's TRBD1 call for D was not verified on the DNA. TRBV21-1 is flagged as a pseudogene. The CDR3 totals 16 residues. In DNA, the CDR3 is TGTGCCAGCAGCAAACCGCTAACAGGGAGAGGAGAAAAACTGTTTTTT. Amino acids: CASSKPLTGRGEKLFF.